Described below is a single TCR beta chain sequence and its context. The antigen is undetermined. The V and J ends lost 4 bases and 5 bases, in that order; junction bases with no gene match: 3. The CDR3 covers 14 residues. Germline V lookup: CDR1 SGHRS, CDR2 YFSETQ. The data were taken from a study of T cell responses to AZD1222 COVID-19 vaccine. Data came from immunoSEQ multiplex PCR; TCRdb stores just in-frame clones and leaves some out. The repertoire consists of 150,000 to 200,000 clones, with around 95% occurring once and the leading ten covering about 0.6%. Study results and caveats: Baseline testing showed seropositivity in only six AZD1222 recipients. Repertoires were sampled only after the peak T cell response. Among vaccine-associated CD4 TCRs, coverage spanned spike, with dominance at 160-218 and 743-854. There were mostly white British donors and more females than males, and clonal diversity was possibly underestimated.

The V gene is TRBV5-1, the J gene TRBJ2-3, with TRBD2 matching 11 bases. The source was peripheral blood, collected on day 0 of AZD1222 vaccination. This sequence was found in an adult in good health. This chain's CDR3 is CASSIGTSGDTQYF. The CDR3 DNA is TGCGCCAGCAGCATCGGGACTAGCGGAGATACGCAGTATTTT.